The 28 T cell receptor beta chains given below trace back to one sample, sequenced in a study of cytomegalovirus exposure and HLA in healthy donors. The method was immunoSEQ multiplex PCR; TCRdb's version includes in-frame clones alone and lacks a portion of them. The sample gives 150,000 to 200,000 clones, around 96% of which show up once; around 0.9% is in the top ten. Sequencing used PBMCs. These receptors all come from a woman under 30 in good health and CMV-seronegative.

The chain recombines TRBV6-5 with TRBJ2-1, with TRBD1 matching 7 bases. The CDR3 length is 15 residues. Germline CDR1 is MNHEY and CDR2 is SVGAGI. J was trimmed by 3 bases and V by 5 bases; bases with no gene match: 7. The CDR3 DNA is TGTGCCAGCAGTCGTCCGGGACAGTACTACAATGAGCAGTTCTTC. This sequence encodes CASSRPGQYYNEQFF.

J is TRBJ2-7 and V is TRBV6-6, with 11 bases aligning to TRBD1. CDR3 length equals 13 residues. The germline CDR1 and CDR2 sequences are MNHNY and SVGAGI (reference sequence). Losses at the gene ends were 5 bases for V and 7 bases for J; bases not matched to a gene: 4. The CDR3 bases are TGTGCCAGCAGTGGGACAGGGGGGGGAGAGCAGTACTTC. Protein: CASSGTGGGEQYF.

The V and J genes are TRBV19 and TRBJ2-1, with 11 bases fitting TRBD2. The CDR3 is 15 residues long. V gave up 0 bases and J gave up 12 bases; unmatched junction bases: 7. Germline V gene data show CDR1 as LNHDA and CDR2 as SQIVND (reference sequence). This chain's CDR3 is CASSIDPGLAGGQFF. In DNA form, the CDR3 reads TGTGCCAGTAGTATAGATCCGGGGCTAGCGGGGGGGCAGTTCTTC.

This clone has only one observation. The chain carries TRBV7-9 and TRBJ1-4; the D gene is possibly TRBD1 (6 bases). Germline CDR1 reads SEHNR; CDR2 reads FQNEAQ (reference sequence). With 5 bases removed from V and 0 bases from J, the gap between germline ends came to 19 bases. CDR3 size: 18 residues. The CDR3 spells CASSPDRFYRATNEKLFF. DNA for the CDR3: TGTGCCAGCAGCCCAGACAGGTTCTACCGTGCAACTAATGAAAAACTGTTTTTT.

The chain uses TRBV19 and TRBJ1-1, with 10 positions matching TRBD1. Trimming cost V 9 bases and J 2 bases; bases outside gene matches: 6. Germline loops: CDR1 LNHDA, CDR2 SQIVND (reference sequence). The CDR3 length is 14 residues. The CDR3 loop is CASSDRGRNTEAFF. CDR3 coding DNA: TGTGCCAGCTCTGACAGGGGGCGCAACACTGAAGCTTTCTTT.

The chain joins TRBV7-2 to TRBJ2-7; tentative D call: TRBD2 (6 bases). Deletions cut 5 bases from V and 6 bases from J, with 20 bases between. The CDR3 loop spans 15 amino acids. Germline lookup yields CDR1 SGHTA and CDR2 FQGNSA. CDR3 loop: CASSREGLLSGEQYF. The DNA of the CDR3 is TGTGCCAGCAGCAGAGAGGGACTCCTCTCCGGCGAGCAGTACTTC. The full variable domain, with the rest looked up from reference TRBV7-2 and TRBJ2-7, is GAGVSQSPSNKVTEKGKDVELRCDPISGHTALYWYRQSLGQGLEFLIYFQGNSAPDKSGLPSDRFSAERTGGSVSTLTIQRTQQEDSAVYLCASSREGLLSGEQYFGPGTRLTVT.

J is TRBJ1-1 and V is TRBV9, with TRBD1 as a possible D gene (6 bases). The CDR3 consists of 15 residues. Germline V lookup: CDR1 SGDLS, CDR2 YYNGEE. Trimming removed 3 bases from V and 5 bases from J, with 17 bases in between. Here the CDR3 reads CASSAGNREVTEAFF. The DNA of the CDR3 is TGTGCCAGCAGCGCGGGGAACAGGGAAGTAACTGAAGCTTTCTTT.

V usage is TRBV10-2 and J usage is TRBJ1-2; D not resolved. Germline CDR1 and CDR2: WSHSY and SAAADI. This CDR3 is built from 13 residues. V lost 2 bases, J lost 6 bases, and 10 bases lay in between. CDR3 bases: TGCGCCAGCAGTGAGGGAGGAGGTAATGGCTACACCTTC. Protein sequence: CASSEGGGNGYTF.

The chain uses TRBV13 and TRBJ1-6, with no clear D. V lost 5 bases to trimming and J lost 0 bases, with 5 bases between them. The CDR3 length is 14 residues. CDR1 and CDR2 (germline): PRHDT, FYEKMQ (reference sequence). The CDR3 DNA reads TGTGCCAGCAGCGATAGCTCCTATAATTCACCCCTCCACTTT. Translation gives CASSDSSYNSPLHF. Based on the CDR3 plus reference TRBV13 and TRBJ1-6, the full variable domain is AAGVIQSPRHLIKEKRETATLKCYPIPRHDTVYWYQQGPGQDPQFLISFYEKMQSDKGSIPDRFSAQQFSDYHSELNMSSLELGDSALYFCASSDSSYNSPLHFGNGTRLTVT.

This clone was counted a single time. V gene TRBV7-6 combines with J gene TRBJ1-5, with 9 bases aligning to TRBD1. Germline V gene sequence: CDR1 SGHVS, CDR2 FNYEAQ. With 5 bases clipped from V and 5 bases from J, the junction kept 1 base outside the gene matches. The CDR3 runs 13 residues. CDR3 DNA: TGTGCCAGCAGCCGACAGGGGGATCAGCCCCAGCATTTT. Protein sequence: CASSRQGDQPQHF.

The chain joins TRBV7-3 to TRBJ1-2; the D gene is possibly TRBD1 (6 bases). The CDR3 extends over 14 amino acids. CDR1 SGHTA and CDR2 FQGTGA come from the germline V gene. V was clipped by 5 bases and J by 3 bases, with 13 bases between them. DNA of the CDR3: TGTGCCAGCAGCCCAGGGGTTGGGCACTATGGCTACACCTTC. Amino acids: CASSPGVGHYGYTF.

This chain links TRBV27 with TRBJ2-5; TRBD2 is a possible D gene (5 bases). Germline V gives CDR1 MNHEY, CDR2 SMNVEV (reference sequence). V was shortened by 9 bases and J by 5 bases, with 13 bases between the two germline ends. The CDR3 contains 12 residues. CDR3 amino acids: CASQLVRETQYF. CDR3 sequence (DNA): TGTGCCAGTCAACTAGTTAGGGAGACCCAGTACTTC.

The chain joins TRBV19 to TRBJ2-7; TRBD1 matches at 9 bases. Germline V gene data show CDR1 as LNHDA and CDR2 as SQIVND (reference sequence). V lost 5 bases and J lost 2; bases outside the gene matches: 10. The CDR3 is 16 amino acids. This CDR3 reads CASSPWTGASTYEQYF. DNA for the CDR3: TGTGCCAGTAGTCCCTGGACAGGGGCATCCACCTACGAGCAGTACTTC.

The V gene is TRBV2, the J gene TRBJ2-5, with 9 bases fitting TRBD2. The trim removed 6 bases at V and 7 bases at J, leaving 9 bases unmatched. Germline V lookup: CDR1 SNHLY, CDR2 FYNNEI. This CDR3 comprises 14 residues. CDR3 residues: CASRSTSGVLTQYF. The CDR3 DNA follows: TGTGCCAGCAGATCGACTAGCGGTGTTTTGACCCAGTACTTC.

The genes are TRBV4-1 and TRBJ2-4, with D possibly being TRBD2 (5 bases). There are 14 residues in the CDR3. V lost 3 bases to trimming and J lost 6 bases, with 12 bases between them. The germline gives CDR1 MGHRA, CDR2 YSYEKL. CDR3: CASSQPVEGNIQYF. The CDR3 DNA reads TGCGCCAGCAGCCAGCCAGTCGAGGGAAACATTCAGTACTTC.

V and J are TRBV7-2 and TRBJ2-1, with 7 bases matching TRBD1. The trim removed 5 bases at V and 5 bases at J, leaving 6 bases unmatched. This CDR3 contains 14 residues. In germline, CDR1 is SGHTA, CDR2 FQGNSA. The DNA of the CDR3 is TGTGCCAGCAGCCCCACAACAGGGGACAATGAGCAGTTCTTC. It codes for CASSPTTGDNEQFF.

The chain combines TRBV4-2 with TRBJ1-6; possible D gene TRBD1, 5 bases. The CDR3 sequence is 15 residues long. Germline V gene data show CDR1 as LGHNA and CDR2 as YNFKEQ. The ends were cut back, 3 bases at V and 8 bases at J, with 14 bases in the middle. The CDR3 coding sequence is TGTGCCAGCAGCCAGGTAAACAGGCCCGATTCACCCCTCCACTTT. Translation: CASSQVNRPDSPLHF.

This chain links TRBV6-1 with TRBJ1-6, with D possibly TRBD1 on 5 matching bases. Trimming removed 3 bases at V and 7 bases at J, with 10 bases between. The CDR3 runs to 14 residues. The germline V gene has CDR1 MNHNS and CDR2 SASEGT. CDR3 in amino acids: CASSEGQKNSPLHF. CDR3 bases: TGTGCCAGCAGTGAGGGGCAAAAGAATTCACCCCTCCACTTT.

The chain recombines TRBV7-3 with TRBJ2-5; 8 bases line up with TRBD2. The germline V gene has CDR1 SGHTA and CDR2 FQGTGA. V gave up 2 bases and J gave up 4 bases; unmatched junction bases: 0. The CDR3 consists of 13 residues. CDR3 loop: CASSLAGGETQYF. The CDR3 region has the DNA TGTGCCAGCAGCTTAGCGGGGGGAGAGACCCAGTACTTC.

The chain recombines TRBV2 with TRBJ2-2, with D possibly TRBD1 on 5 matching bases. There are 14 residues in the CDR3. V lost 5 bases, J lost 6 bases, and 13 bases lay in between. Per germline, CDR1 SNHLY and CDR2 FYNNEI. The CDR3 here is CASSRYPGPGELFF. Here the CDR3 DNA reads TGTGCCAGCAGTCGTTACCCAGGGCCCGGGGAGCTGTTTTTT.

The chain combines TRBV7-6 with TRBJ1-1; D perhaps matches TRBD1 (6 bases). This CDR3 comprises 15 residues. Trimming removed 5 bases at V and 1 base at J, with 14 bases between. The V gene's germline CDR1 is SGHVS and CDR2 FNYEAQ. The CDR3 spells CASSPEGGANTEAFF. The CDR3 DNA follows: TGTGCCAGCAGCCCAGAGGGGGGGGCGAACACTGAAGCTTTCTTT.

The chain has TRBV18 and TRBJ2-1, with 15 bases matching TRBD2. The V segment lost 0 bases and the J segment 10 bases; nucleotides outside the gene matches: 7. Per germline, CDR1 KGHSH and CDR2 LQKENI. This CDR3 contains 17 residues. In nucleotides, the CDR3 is TGTGCCAGCTCACCACCCGGGACTAGCGGGGGGCTTCCCGAGCAGTTCTTC. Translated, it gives CASSPPGTSGGLPEQFF. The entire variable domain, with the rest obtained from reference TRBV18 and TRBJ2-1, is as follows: NAGVMQNPRHLVRRRGQEARLRCSPMKGHSHVYWYRQLPEEGLKFMVYLQKENIIDESGMPKERFSAEFPKEGPSILRIQQVVRGDSAAYFCASSPPGTSGGLPEQFFGPGTRLTVL.

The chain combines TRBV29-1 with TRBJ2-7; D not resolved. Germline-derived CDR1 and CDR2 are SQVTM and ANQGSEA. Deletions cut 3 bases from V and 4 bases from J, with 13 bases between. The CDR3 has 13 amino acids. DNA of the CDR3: TGCAGCGTTGAGGGCAGATACACTTACGAGCAGTACTTC. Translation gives CSVEGRYTYEQYF.

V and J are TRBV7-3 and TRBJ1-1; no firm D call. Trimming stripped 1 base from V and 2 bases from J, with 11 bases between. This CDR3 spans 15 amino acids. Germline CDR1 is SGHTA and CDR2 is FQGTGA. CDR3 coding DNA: TGTGCCAGCAGCTTAAACGGGTTCTCTAACACTGAAGCTTTCTTT. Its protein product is CASSLNGFSNTEAFF.

CDR3 region: CASSPAGGQETQYF. The DNA for the CDR3 is TGTGCCAGCAGCCCAGCGGGGGGGCAAGAGACCCAGTACTTC. The chain couples TRBV5-4 to TRBJ2-5; 10 positions match TRBD2. The V gene's germline CDR1 is SGHNT and CDR2 YYREEE (reference sequence). The CDR3 has 14 amino acids. Unmatched junction bases numbered 2, after V lost 4 bases and J lost 2 bases.

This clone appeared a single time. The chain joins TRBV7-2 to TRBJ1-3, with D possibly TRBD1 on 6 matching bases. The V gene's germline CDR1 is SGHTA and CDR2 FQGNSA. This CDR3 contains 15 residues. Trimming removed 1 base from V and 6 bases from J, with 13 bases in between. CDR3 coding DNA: TGTGCCAGCAGCTTAGAAGGGACAAACTTAAACACCATATATTTT. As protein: CASSLEGTNLNTIYF.

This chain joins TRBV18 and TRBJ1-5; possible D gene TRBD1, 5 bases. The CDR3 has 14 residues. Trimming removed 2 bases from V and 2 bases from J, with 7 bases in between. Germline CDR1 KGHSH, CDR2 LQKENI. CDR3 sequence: CASSPTGGNQPQHF. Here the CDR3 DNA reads TGTGCCAGCTCACCAACAGGCGGCAATCAGCCCCAGCATTTT. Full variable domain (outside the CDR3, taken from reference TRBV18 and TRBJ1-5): NAGVMQNPRHLVRRRGQEARLRCSPMKGHSHVYWYRQLPEEGLKFMVYLQKENIIDESGMPKERFSAEFPKEGPSILRIQQVVRGDSAAYFCASSPTGGNQPQHFGDGTRLSIL.

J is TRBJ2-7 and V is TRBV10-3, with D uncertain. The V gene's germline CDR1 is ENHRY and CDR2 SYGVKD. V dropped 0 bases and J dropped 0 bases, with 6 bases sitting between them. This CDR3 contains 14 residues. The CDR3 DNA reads TGTGCCATCAGTGAGTCGCTGAGCTCCTACGAGCAGTACTTC. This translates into CAISESLSSYEQYF.